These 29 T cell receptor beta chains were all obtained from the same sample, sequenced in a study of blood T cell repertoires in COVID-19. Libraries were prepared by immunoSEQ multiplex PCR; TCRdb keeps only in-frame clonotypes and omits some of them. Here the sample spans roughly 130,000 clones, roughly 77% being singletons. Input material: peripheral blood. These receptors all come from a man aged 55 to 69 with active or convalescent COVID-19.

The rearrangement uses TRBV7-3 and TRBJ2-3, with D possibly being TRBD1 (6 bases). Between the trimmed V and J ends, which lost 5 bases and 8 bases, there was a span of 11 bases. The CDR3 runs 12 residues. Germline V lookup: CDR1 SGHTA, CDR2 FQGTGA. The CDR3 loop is CASSPTGGTQYF. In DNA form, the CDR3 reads TGTGCCAGCAGCCCGACAGGCGGTACGCAGTATTTT. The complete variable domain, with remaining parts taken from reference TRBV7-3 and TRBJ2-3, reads GAGVSQTPSNKVTEKGKYVELRCDPISGHTALYWYRQSLGQGPEFLIYFQGTGAADDSGLPNDRFFAVRPEGSVSTLKIQRTERGDSAVYLCASSPTGGTQYFGPGTRLTVL.

The DNA for the CDR3 is TGTGCCAGCAACCAGGGGGAGACCCAGTACTTC. Amino acid sequence: CASNQGETQYF. The V gene is TRBV2, the J gene TRBJ2-5, with a tentative D call TRBD1 (6 bases). The CDR3 spans 11 residues. The germline V gene encodes CDR1 SNHLY and CDR2 FYNNEI. V was clipped by 7 bases and J by 5 bases, with 8 bases between them.

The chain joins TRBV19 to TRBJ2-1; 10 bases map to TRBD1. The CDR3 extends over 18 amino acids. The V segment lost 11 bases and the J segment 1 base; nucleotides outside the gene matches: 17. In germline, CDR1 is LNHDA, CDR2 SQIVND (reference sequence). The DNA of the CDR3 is TGTGCCTTTCAGGGACAGGGGAATTTAAGGGGTTCCTACAATGAGCAGTTCTTC. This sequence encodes CAFQGQGNLRGSYNEQFF.

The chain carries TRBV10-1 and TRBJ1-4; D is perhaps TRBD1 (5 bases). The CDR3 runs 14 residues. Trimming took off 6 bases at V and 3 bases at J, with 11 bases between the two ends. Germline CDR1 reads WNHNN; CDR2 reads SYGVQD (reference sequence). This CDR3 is CASRRQIANEKLFF. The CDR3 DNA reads TGCGCCAGCAGGAGACAGATCGCTAATGAAAAACTGTTTTTT.

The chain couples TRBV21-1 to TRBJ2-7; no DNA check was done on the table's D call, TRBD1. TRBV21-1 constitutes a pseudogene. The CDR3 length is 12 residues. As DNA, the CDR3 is TGTGCCAGCAGCAACAACTCCTACGAGCAGTACTTC. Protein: CASSNNSYEQYF.

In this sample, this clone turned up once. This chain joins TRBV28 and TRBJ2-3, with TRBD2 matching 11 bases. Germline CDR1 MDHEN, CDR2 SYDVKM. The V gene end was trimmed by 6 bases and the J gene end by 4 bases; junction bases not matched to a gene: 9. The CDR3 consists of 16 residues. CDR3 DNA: TGTGCCAGCAGCCCCACTAGCGGGAGTAGGTCAGATACGCAGTATTTT. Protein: CASSPTSGSRSDTQYF.

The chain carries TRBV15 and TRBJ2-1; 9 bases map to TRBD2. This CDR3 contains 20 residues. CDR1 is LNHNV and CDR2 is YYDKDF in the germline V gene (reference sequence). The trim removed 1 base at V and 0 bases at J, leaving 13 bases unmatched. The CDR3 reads CATSRVGSGRLPDSYNEQFF. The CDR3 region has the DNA TGTGCCACCAGCAGAGTTGGCAGCGGGAGGCTCCCGGACTCCTACAATGAGCAGTTCTTC.

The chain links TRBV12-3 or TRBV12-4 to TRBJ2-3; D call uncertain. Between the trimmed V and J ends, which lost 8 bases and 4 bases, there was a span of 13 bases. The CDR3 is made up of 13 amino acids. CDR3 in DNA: TGTGCCAGCGCTAAATCTCGGGCAGATACGCAGTATTTT. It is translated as CASAKSRADTQYF.

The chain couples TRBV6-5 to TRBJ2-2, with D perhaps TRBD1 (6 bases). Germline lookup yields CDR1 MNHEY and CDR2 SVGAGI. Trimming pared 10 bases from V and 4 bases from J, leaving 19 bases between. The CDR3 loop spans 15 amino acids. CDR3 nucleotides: TGTGCCACCTCCCTAGGGCAGGGGTCCACCGGGGAGCTGTTTTTT. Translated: CATSLGQGSTGELFF.

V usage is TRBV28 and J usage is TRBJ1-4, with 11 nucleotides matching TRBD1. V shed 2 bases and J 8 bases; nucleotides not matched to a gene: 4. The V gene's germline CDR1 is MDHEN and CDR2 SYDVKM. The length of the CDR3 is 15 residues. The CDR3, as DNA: TGTGCCAGCAGTTTAGGACAGGGGGCATGGGAAAAACTGTTTTTT. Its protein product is CASSLGQGAWEKLFF.

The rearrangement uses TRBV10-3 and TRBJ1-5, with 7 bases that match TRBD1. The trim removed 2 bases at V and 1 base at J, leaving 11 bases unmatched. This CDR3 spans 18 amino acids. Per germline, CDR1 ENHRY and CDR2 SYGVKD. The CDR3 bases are TGTGCCATCAGTGAGCTTGGTCTGGGCAGGGGGAGCAATCAGCCCCAGCATTTT. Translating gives CAISELGLGRGSNQPQHF.

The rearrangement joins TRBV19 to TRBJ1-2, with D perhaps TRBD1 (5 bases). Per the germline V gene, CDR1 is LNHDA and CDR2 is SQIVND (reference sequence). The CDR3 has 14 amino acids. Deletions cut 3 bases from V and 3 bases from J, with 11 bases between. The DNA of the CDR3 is TGTGCCAGTAGTATGAGAGGGACTTACTATGGCTACACCTTC. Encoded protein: CASSMRGTYYGYTF. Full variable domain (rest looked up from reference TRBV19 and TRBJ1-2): DGGITQSPKYLFRKEGQNVTLSCEQNLNHDAMYWYRQDPGQGLRLIYYSQIVNDFQKGDIAEGYSVSREKKESFPLTVTSAQKNPTAFYLCASSMRGTYYGYTFGSGTRLTVV.

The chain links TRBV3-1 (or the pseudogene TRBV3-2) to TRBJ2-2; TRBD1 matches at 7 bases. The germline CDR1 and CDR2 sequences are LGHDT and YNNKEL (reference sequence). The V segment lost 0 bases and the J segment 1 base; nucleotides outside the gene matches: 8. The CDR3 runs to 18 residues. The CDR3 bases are TGTGCCAGCAGCCAAGATAGACAGGGTGTAAGGAACACCGGGGAGCTGTTTTTT. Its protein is CASSQDRQGVRNTGELFF.

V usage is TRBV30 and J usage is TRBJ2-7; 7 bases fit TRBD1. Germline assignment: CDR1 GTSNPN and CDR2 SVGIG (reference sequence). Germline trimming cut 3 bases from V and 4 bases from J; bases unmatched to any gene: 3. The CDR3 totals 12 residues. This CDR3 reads CAWSDREYEQYF. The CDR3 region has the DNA TGTGCCTGGAGCGACAGGGAATACGAGCAGTACTTC.

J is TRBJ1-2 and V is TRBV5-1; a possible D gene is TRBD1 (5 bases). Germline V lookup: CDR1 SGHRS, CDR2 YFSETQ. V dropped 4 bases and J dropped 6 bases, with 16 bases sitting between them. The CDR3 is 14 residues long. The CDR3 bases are TGCGCCAGCAGCCCCGGAGTTAGCAGGGATGGCTACACCTTC. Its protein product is CASSPGVSRDGYTF. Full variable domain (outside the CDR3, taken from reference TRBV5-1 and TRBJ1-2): KAGVTQTPRYLIKTRGQQVTLSCSPISGHRSVSWYQQTPGQGLQFLFEYFSETQRNKGNFPGRFSGRQFSNSRSEMNVSTLELGDSALYLCASSPGVSRDGYTFGSGTRLTVV.

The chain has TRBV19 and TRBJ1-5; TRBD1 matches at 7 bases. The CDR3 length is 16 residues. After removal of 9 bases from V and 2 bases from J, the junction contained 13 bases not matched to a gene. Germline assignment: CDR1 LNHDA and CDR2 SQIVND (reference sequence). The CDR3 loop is CASRDRGASGNQPQHF. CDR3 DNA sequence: TGTGCCAGCCGGGACAGAGGAGCATCGGGCAATCAGCCCCAGCATTTT.

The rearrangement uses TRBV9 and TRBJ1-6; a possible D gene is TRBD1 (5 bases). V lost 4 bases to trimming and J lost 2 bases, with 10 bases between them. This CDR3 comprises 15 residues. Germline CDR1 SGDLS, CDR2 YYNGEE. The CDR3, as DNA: TGTGCCAGCAGCCCCCGACAGACCTATAATTCACCCCTCCACTTT. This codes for CASSPRQTYNSPLHF.

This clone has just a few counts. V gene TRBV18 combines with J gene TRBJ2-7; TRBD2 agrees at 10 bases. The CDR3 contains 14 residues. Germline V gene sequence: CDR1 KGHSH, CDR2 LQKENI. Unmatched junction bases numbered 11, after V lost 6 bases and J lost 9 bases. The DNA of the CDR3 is TGTGCCAGCTCTCAGCGGGAGGGCCAAGTCCCGCAGTACTTC. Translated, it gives CASSQREGQVPQYF.

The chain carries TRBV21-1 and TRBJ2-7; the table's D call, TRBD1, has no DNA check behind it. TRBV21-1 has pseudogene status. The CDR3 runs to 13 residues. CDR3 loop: CASSKVLGGEQYF. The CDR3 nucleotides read TGTGCCAGCAGCAAAGTGCTAGGGGGCGAGCAGTACTTC.

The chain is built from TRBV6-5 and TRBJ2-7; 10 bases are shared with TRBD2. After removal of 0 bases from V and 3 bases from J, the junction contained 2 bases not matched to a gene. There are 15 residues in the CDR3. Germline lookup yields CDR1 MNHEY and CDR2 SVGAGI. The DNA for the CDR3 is TGTGCCAGCAGTTACTCCCAGCGGGAGGGCTACGAGCAGTACTTC. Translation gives CASSYSQREGYEQYF.

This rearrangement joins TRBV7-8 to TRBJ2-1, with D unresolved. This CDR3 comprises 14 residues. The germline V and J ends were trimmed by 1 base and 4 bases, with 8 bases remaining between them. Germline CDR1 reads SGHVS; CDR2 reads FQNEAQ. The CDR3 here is CASSLEIRYNEQFF. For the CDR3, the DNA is TGTGCCAGCAGCTTAGAGATCAGATACAATGAGCAGTTCTTC. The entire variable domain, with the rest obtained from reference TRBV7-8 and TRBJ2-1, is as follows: GAGVSQSPRYKVAKRGQDVALRCDPISGHVSLFWYQQALGQGPEFLTYFQNEAQLDKSGLPSDRFFAERPEGSVSTLKIQRTQQEDSAVYLCASSLEIRYNEQFFGPGTRLTVL.

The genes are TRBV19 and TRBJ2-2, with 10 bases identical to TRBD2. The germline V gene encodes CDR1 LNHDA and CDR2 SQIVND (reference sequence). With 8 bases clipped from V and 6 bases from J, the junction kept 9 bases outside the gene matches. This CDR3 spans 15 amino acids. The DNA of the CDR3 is TGTGCCAGTCGGAGCAGCGGGAGGGGGGCCGGGGAGCTGTTTTTT. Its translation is CASRSSGRGAGELFF.

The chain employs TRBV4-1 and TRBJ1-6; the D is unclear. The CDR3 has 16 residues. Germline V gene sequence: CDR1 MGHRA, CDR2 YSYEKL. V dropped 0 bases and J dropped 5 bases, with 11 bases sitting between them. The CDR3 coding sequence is TGCGCCAGCAGCCAAGATCTGGGCACGGATAATTCACCCCTCCACTTT. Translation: CASSQDLGTDNSPLHF.

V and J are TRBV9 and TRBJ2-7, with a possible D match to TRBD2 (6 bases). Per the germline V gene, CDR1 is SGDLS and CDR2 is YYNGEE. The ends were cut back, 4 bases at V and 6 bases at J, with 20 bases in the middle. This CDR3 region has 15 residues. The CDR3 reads CASSPPSSGGVEQYF. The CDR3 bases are TGTGCCAGCAGCCCCCCCAGTTCCGGAGGGGTCGAGCAGTACTTC.

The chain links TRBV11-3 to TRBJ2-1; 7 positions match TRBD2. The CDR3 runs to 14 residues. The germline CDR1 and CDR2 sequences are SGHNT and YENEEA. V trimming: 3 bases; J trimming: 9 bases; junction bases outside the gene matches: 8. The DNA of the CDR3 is TGTGCCAGCAGCTTGGGGCGGGAGAGGGGTGAGCAGTTCTTC. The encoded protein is CASSLGRERGEQFF.

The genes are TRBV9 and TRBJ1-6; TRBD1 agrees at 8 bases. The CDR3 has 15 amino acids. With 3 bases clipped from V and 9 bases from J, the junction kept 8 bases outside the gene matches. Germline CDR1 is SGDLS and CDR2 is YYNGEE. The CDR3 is CASSGGQGLGSPLHF. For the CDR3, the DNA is TGTGCCAGCAGCGGAGGACAGGGCTTAGGTTCACCCCTCCACTTT.

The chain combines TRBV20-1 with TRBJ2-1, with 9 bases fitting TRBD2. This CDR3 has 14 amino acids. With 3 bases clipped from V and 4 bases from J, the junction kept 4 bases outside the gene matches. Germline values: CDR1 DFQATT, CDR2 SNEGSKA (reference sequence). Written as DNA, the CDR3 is TGCAGTGCTAGTTGGCTAGCGGGATACAATGAGCAGTTCTTC. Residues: CSASWLAGYNEQFF.

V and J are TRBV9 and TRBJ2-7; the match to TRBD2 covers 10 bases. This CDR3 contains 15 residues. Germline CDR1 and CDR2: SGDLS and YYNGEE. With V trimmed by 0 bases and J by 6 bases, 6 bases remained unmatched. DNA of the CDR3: TGTGCCAGCAGCGTAGGGGCTAGCGGGAGTGCCGAGCAGTACTTC. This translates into CASSVGASGSAEQYF.

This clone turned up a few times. CDR3 in DNA: TGTGCCAGCAGCCCGCGGACAGGGGTTGGCTACGAGCAGTACTTC. Its translation: CASSPRTGVGYEQYF. The rearrangement uses TRBV5-5 and TRBJ2-7; 9 positions agree with TRBD1. CDR1 and CDR2 from the germline V gene are SGHKS and YYEKEE (reference sequence). The CDR3 sequence is 15 residues long. V lost 4 bases, J lost 3 bases, and 8 bases stayed unmatched.